A single sample is the source of the 5 T cell receptor beta chains below, sequenced in a study of shared clonotypes between healthy human individuals. Clones were read by immunoSEQ multiplex PCR, and TCRdb kept only the in-frame ones, dropping some. Here the sample spans over a million clones, about 80% being singletons. Sequencing was performed on memory CD4+ T cells from PBMCs. Noted subset: CD45RA-negative fraction. The source of these receptors is a man between 18 and 29 years old in good health. Some clones in this sample may be carry-over from other donors' samples.

The table lists this clone with a count of one. A much larger clone lies a single base off, so this may be a read error. The CDR3 sequence is CANSRLEFHEAFF. In nucleotides, the CDR3 is TGTGCCAACTCACGCCTCGAGTTTCATGAAGCTTTCTTT. This sequence joins TRBV18 and TRBJ1-1; the D is unclear. The CDR3 spans 13 residues. Germline lookup yields CDR1 KGHSH and CDR2 LQKENI.

The chain links TRBV14 to TRBJ1-6; no clear D. Germline CDR1 reads SGHDN; CDR2 reads FVKESK. Trimming removed 1 base at V and 10 bases at J, with 8 bases between. This CDR3 has 13 amino acids. The DNA of the CDR3 is TGTGCCAGCAGCCAAGTAGCCGGATCACCCCTCCACTTT. Amino acids: CASSQVAGSPLHF.

With regard to this clone: The identical CDR3 is also encoded by other nucleotide sequences in the sample. J is TRBJ2-7 and V is TRBV6-6, with D uncertain. Germline CDR1 reads MNHNY; CDR2 reads SVGAGI (reference sequence). The CDR3 sequence is 13 residues long. V shed 0 bases and J shed 4 bases, with 7 bases lying between them. The chain's CDR3 is CASSYSMVYEQYF. Here the CDR3 DNA reads TGTGCCAGCAGTTACTCTATGGTGTACGAGCAGTACTTC.

The V call is TRBV9, the J call TRBJ2-7, with 8 bases identical to TRBD1. V lost 4 bases, J lost 3 bases, and 6 bases stayed unmatched. The CDR3 spans 14 residues. In germline, CDR1 is SGDLS, CDR2 YYNGEE. CDR3 in amino acids: CASSPGQEHYEQYF. For the CDR3, the DNA is TGTGCCAGCAGCCCGGGACAGGAACACTACGAGCAGTACTTC.

This clone was seen repeatedly, ten times or more. Additional DNA sequences in this sample encode the identical CDR3. CDR3 DNA sequence: TGTGCCAGCAGTGGGGACTCTGGGGCCAACGTCCTGACTTTC. Protein sequence: CASSGDSGANVLTF. V gene TRBV2 combines with J gene TRBJ2-6, with D hard to call. V shed 4 bases and J shed 0 bases, with 4 bases lying between them. The CDR3 loop spans 14 amino acids. The germline V gene has CDR1 SNHLY and CDR2 FYNNEI.